The 8 T cell receptor beta chains below all came from one sample that was sequenced in a study of cytomegalovirus exposure and HLA in healthy donors. In the PCR, 60 Vbeta and 13 Jbeta primers were used. Assay used: immunoSEQ multiplex PCR; TCRdb lists only in-frame clones, some missing. The sample includes roughly 180,000 clones, about 80% of them seen just once. Sequencing used PBMCs. These receptors were collected from a woman in her twenties or thirties in good health and CMV-seropositive.

The J gene is TRBJ2-7, the V gene TRBV2, with TRBD2 matching 9 bases. The CDR3 is 15 residues long. CDR1 is SNHLY and CDR2 is FYNNEI in the germline V gene. The V segment lost 6 bases and the J segment 0 bases; nucleotides outside the gene matches: 6. CDR3 nucleotide sequence: TGTGCCAGCAGCCGACTAGCGGAACTCTCCTACGAGCAGTACTTC. It encodes CASSRLAELSYEQYF. Full variable domain (rest looked up from reference TRBV2 and TRBJ2-7): EPEVTQTPSHQVTQMGQEVILRCVPISNHLYFYWYRQILGQKVEFLVSFYNNEISEKSEIFDDQFSVERPDGSNFTLKIRSTKLEDSAMYFCASSRLAELSYEQYFGPGTRLTVT.

The chain carries TRBV18 and TRBJ2-5, with D unresolved. Germline CDR1 KGHSH, CDR2 LQKENI. This CDR3 has 14 amino acids. V lost 3 bases to trimming and J lost 4 bases, with 12 bases between them. This CDR3 is CASSPRSTGETQYF. The DNA for the CDR3 is TGTGCCAGCTCACCTCGTTCTACGGGAGAGACCCAGTACTTC.

This clone has only a few counts. The chain links TRBV6-1 to TRBJ1-5; D may be TRBD1 (6 bases). Germline assignment: CDR1 MNHNS and CDR2 SASEGT. The CDR3 sequence is 15 residues long. Trimming cost V 6 bases and J 3 bases, with 15 bases left between them. The CDR3 region is CASRDTGTTNQPQHF. The CDR3 nucleotides are TGTGCCAGCAGGGACACCGGGACAACCAATCAGCCCCAGCATTTT.

In this sample, this clone turned up a few times. The chain is built from TRBV30 and TRBJ1-1; 7 nucleotides match TRBD1. Germline lookup yields CDR1 GTSNPN and CDR2 SVGIG (reference sequence). The CDR3 runs to 13 residues. The V and J ends lost 7 bases and 3 bases, in that order; junction bases with no gene match: 8. CDR3 bases: TGTGCCTCCTCCCAGGGGGTATACACTGAAGCTTTCTTT. Amino acid sequence: CASSQGVYTEAFF.

The chain uses TRBV27 and TRBJ1-4, with TRBD1 matching over 9 bases. Trimming cost V 1 base and J 5 bases; bases outside gene matches: 2. This CDR3 has 15 amino acids. CDR1 is MNHEY and CDR2 is SMNVEV in the germline V gene (reference sequence). CDR3 sequence (DNA): TGTGCCAGCAGTTTATTGGGGACAGGGAATGAAAAACTGTTTTTT. The encoded protein is CASSLLGTGNEKLFF. The entire variable domain, with the rest obtained from reference TRBV27 and TRBJ1-4, is as follows: EAQVTQNPRYLITVTGKKLTVTCSQNMNHEYMSWYRQDPGLGLRQIYYSMNVEVTDKGDVPEGYKVSRKEKRNFPLILESPSPNQTSLYFCASSLLGTGNEKLFFGSGTQLSVL.

The chain joins TRBV25-1 to TRBJ2-6, with TRBD2 as a possible D gene (6 bases). There are 17 residues in the CDR3. Germline V gives CDR1 MGHDK, CDR2 SYGVNS. The germline V and J ends were trimmed by 8 bases and 0 bases, with 17 bases remaining between them. The CDR3 DNA is TGTGCCAGCGTCGGGGACTCGGGGACCTCTGGGGCCAACGTCCTGACTTTC. Amino acid sequence: CASVGDSGTSGANVLTF.

V and J are TRBV5-1 and TRBJ2-2; TRBD1 might be the D (5 bases). The V and J ends lost 4 bases and 0 bases respectively, with 10 bases between them. CDR3 length: 15 amino acids. CDR1 and CDR2 (germline): SGHRS, YFSETQ. CDR3 sequence: CASSPDSANTGELFF. The CDR3 coding sequence is TGCGCCAGCAGCCCAGACAGTGCGAACACCGGGGAGCTGTTTTTT.

This chain connects TRBV25-1 to TRBJ2-7; 8 positions agree with TRBD1. Germline trimming cut 4 bases from V and 0 bases from J; bases unmatched to any gene: 5. CDR1 is MGHDK, CDR2 SYGVNS, per germline. The CDR3 is made up of 15 amino acids. This chain's CDR3 is CASSGDRPPSYEQYF. CDR3 DNA sequence: TGTGCCAGCAGTGGGGACAGGCCGCCCTCCTACGAGCAGTACTTC.